The source of this TCR beta chain is a study of shared clonotypes between healthy human individuals. Findings and limits, study-wide: A reduction in generation probabilities was seen for non-shared clonotypes relative to those shared by all four donors.

An assay was performed, and its level was deep. The protocol was immunoSEQ multiplex PCR, while the TCRdb copy is restricted to in-frame clones and leaves out a portion. The sample lists roughly 2,000,000 clones, 85% to 95% occurring once. CD8 cells classed as naive were CD45RO-negative and positively selected for CCR7, excluding terminally differentiated effector memory CD45RA+ cells. The CDR3 has 15 residues. CDR1 is LGHNA, CDR2 YSLEER, per germline. Between the trimmed V and J ends, which lost 0 bases and 4 bases, there was a span of 10 bases. A note on this clone: Its antigen is still unknown.

The V and J genes are TRBV4-3 and TRBJ2-1; D gene ambiguous. The sequenced sample consisted of naive CD8+ T cells sorted from blood. This clonotype was sampled from a man between 18 and 29 years old in good health. DNA for the CDR3: TGCGCCAGCAGCCAAGATAGGGCAGTTTACAATGAGCAGTTCTTC. Residues: CASSQDRAVYNEQFF.